A selection of T cell receptor beta chains follows, all from one sample in a study of human T cells and chemical hapten exposure. MiXCR was run by TCRdb on the RACE reads, yielding one entry per CDR3 protein. The sample holds about 49,000 distinct CDR3 sequences, approximately 9.1% seen once. The specimen was whole blood, collected in connection with sensitization to the hapten diphenylcyclopropenone (DPC). The receptors here all came from a woman aged 45-65 years with alopecia areata. Some clones in this sample may be carry-over from other donors' samples. The CDR3 runs from the conserved cysteine through the conserved F or W. The D gene is left open where the match is weak. Rows give clone size only sometimes, using once, few, many, or a class for an expanded clone.

many,TRBV6-6,NA,TRBJ1-6,CASSYSFSGRNSPLHF,TGTGCCAGCAGTTACTCATTTTCGGGGCGGAATTCACCCCTCCACTTT
few,TRBV6-5,TRBD2,TRBJ2-7,CASRTGGLREQYF,TGTGCCAGCAGAACGGGGGGTCTTCGCGAGCAGTACTTC
NA,TRBV10-3,TRBD1,TRBJ1-1,CAISGDRWVNTEAFF,TGTGCCATCAGTGGGGACAGGTGGGTGAACACTGAAGCTTTCTTT
NA,TRBV28,NA,TRBJ2-7,CASSSRPRSEQYF,TGTGCCAGCAGTTCAAGACCGAGGAGCGAGCAGTACTTC
NA,TRBV7-2,TRBD2,TRBJ2-7,CASSLASLAGMDRYF,TGTGCCAGCAGCTTAGCGTCCCTAGCGGGAATGGATAGGTACTTC
many,TRBV11-2,NA,TRBJ2-1,CASSLNNEQFF,TGTGCCAGCAGCCTTAACAATGAGCAGTTCTTC
many,TRBV7-2,TRBD2,TRBJ2-7,CASSAFPGTSGRAVSEQYF,TGTGCCAGCAGCGCGTTCCCCGGGACTAGCGGGAGGGCGGTCTCCGAGCAGTACTTC
many,TRBV28,NA,TRBJ1-2,CASSETGRSTYGYTF,TGTGCCAGCAGTGAAACAGGGAGGTCGACCTATGGCTACACCTTC
many,TRBV7-9,NA,TRBJ2-7,CASSPPSLDYEQYF,TGTGCCAGCAGTCCTCCTTCACTGGACTACGAGCAGTACTTC
many,TRBV3-1,NA,TRBJ2-3,CASSQDWPGGSTDTQYF,TGTGCCAGCAGCCAAGATTGGCCCGGGGGCAGCACAGATACGCAGTATTTT
many,TRBV6-4,NA,TRBJ2-3,CASSVQGGDTQYF,TGTGCCAGCAGTGTTCAGGGGGGAGATACGCAGTATTTT
many,TRBV19,NA,TRBJ2-6,CASSIWVRGANVLTF,TGTGCCAGTAGTATATGGGTGAGAGGGGCCAACGTCCTGACTTTC
NA,TRBV20-1,NA,TRBJ2-3,CSAQGGTQYF,TGCAGTGCCCAGGGGGGTACGCAGTATTTT
many,TRBV30,NA,TRBJ2-7,CAWLPGLRTYEQYF,TGTGCCTGGCTTCCGGGACTCCGAACCTACGAGCAGTACTTC
few,TRBV4-1,NA,TRBJ1-5,CASSQDFGENQPQHF,TGCGCCAGCAGCCAAGATTTTGGGGAGAATCAGCCCCAGCATTTT